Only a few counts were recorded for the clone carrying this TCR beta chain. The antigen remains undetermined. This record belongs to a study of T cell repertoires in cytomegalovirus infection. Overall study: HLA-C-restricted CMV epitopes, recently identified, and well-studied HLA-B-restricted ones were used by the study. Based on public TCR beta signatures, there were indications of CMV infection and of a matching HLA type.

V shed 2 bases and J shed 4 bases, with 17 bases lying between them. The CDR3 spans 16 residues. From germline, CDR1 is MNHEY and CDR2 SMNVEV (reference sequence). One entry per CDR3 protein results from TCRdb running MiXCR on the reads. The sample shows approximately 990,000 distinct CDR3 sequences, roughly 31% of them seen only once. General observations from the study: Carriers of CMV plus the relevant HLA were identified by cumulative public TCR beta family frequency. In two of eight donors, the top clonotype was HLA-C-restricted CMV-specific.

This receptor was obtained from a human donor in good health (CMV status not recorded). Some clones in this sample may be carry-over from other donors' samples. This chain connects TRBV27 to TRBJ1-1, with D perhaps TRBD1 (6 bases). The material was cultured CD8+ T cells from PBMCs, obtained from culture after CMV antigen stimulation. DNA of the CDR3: TGTGCCAGCAGTTTAAGCAGGGGAGTTATAAGCACTGAAGCTTTCTTT. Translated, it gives CASSLSRGVISTEAFF.